A selection of T cell receptor beta chains follows, all from one sample in a study of shared clonotypes between healthy human individuals. Only in-frame clones appear in the TCRdb table, and some are missing; sequencing was by immunoSEQ multiplex PCR. The sample records some 2 million clones, approximately 95% being singletons. Sequencing was done on a sample of naive CD8+ T cells sorted from blood. The receptors were gathered from a man between 18 and 35 years old in good health. CDR3s include the opening cysteine and the closing phenylalanine or tryptophan. D genes are given only for firm matches. A clone size is listed for some rows: how often the clone was seen (once, few, many), or a class if it is expanded.

>TRBV5-4|-|TRBJ2-1|TRBD2
CASRDGTSGDNEQFF
TGTGCCAGCAGGGATGGGACTAGCGGGGACAATGAGCAGTTCTTC
>TRBV4-3|-|TRBJ1-1|-
CASSQAAGPNTEAFF
TGCGCCAGCAGCCAAGCCGCGGGACCGAACACTGAAGCTTTCTTT
>TRBV12-5|-|TRBJ1-5|TRBD1
CNNRGCNQPQHF
TGTAACAACAGGGGGTGCAATCAGCCCCAGCATTTT
>TRBV19|-|TRBJ1-2|-
CASRDGNYGYTF
TGTGCCAGTAGGGACGGTAACTATGGCTACACCTTC
>TRBV7-8|-|TRBJ2-1|TRBD2
CASSLSMAGDFIFNEQFF
TGTGCCAGCAGCTTATCCATGGCGGGAGATTTTATCTTCAATGAGCAGTTCTTC
>TRBV29-1|-|TRBJ1-2|TRBD1
CSVEDPRQGAGHGYTF
TGCAGCGTTGAAGATCCTCGACAGGGGGCCGGGCATGGCTACACCTTC
>TRBV29-1|-|TRBJ2-7|TRBD2
CSVEDVAGEGYEQYF
TGCAGCGTTGAAGATGTGGCGGGAGAGGGGTACGAGCAGTACTTC
>TRBV6-1|-|TRBJ1-5|-
CASSEAGGQPQHF
TGTGCCAGCAGTGAAGCGGGTGGTCAGCCCCAGCATTTT
>TRBV7-9|-|TRBJ1-1|-
CASSSPDQRHEAFF
TGTGCCAGCAGCTCACCCGATCAGAGACACGAAGCTTTCTTT
>TRBV5-1|-|TRBJ2-7|TRBD1
CASSPPGQGSPSEQYF
TGCGCCAGCAGCCCGCCGGGACAGGGGAGTCCCAGCGAGCAGTACTTC
>TRBV19|-|TRBJ1-1|-
CASSIEAGIEAFF
TGTGCCAGTAGTATAGAGGCGGGGATTGAAGCTTTCTTT
>TRBV30|-|TRBJ2-5|-
CAWSVRSAGGGETQYF
TGTGCCTGGAGTGTCAGGTCCGCAGGGGGGGGAGAGACCCAGTACTTC
>TRBV9|-|TRBJ2-5|TRBD2
CASSVGGLETQYF
TGTGCCAGCAGCGTGGGAGGGCTGGAGACCCAGTACTTC
>TRBV29-1|once|TRBJ2-3|TRBD2
CSVEARGASGALDTQYF
TGCAGCGTTGAAGCGAGAGGGGCTAGCGGCGCGTTAGATACGCAGTATTTT
>TRBV10-2|-|TRBJ2-7|TRBD2
CASSETSGPAYEQYF
TGCGCCAGCAGTGAGACTAGCGGGCCCGCCTACGAGCAGTACTTC
>TRBV19|once|TRBJ2-7|-
CASSPQGSYEQYF
TGTGCCAGTAGCCCCCAGGGCTCCTACGAGCAGTACTTC
>TRBV12-5|-|TRBJ2-1|TRBD2
CASGLVRGVYNEQFF
TGTGCTAGTGGTTTGGTACGGGGGGTTTACAATGAGCAGTTCTTC
>TRBV19|-|TRBJ2-7|-
CASSIASSYEQYF
TGTGCCAGTAGTATCGCCAGCTCCTACGAGCAGTACTTC
>TRBV7-9|-|TRBJ2-2|TRBD2
CASSQGLAGVEANTGELFF
TGTGCCAGCAGCCAAGGACTAGCGGGGGTCGAGGCGAACACCGGGGAGCTGTTTTTT
>TRBV4-1|-|TRBJ2-5|TRBD2
CASSQSSGRSETQYF
TGCGCCAGCAGCCAGTCTAGCGGGAGGTCAGAGACCCAGTACTTC
>TRBV29-1|-|TRBJ2-5|TRBD2
CSALPTSGRLQETQYF
TGCAGCGCCCTACCGACTAGCGGGAGACTTCAAGAGACCCAGTACTTC
>TRBV28|-|TRBJ1-6|-
CASSSTYRAGSHF
TGTGCCAGCAGTTCGACTTACAGGGCCGGGAGCCACTTT
>TRBV20-1|-|TRBJ1-1|-
CSAIFGPEAFF
TGCAGTGCTATATTCGGACCTGAAGCTTTCTTT
>TRBV28|-|TRBJ1-1|-
CASSINRVKSEAFF
TGTGCCAGCAGTATTAACAGGGTAAAGTCGGAAGCTTTCTTT
>TRBV28|-|TRBJ2-7|-
CASSLSRLTSFSYEQYF
TGTGCCAGCAGTTTATCCCGTTTGACTAGTTTTTCCTACGAGCAGTACTTC
>TRBV6-4|-|TRBJ2-2|TRBD2
CASSIPGTSRPGELFF
TGTGCCAGCAGCATTCCTGGGACTAGCCGACCCGGGGAGCTGTTTTTT
>TRBV19|-|TRBJ1-2|TRBD1
CASTETGDDYGYTF
TGTGCCAGTACTGAGACAGGGGACGACTATGGCTACACCTTC
>TRBV5-1|-|TRBJ2-7|TRBD1
CASSGTATYEQYF
TGCGCCAGCAGCGGGACAGCTACCTACGAGCAGTACTTC
>TRBV19|-|TRBJ1-1|TRBD1
CASTNLGQPNTEAFF
TGTGCCAGTACTAACCTGGGACAGCCGAACACTGAAGCTTTCTTT
>TRBV5-1|-|TRBJ2-7|-
CASSLTIAYEQYF
TGCGCCAGCAGCTTGACTATCGCCTACGAGCAGTACTTC
>TRBV5-4|-|TRBJ2-1|-
CASSLEGQGPYNEQFF
TGTGCCAGCAGCTTGGAAGGGCAGGGTCCCTACAATGAGCAGTTCTTC
>TRBV5-6|-|TRBJ1-1|-
CASSLAEGVGSEAFF
TGTGCCAGCAGCTTGGCCGAGGGGGTGGGGTCTGAAGCTTTCTTT
>TRBV28|-|TRBJ2-1|-
CASSSGFEQFF
TGTGCCAGCAGTTCAGGTTTTGAGCAGTTCTTC
>TRBV5-4|-|TRBJ1-3|-
CASSLGQASGNTIYF
TGTGCCAGCAGCTTGGGACAAGCCTCTGGAAACACCATATATTTT
>TRBV11-2|-|TRBJ2-2|-
CASSLELNTGELFF
TGTGCCAGCAGCTTAGAGCTTAACACCGGGGAGCTGTTTTTT